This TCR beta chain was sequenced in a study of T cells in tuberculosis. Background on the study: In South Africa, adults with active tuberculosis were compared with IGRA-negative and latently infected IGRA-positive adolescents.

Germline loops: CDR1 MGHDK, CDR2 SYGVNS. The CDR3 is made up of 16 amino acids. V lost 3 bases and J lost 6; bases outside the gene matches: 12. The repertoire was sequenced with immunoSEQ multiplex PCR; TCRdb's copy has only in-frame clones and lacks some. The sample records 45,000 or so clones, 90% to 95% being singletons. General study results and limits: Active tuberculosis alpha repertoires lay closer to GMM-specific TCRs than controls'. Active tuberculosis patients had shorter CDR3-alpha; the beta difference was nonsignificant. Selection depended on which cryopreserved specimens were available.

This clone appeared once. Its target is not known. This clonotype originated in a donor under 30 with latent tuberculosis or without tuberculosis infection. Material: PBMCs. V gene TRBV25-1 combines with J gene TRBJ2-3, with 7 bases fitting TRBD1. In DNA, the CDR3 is TGTGCCAGCAGTGATTTTAACAGGGGACGATCGGATACGCAGTATTTT. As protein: CASSDFNRGRSDTQYF. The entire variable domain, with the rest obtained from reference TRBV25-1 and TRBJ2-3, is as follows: EADIYQTPRYLVIGTGKKITLECSQTMGHDKMYWYQQDPGMELHLIHYSYGVNSTEKGDLSSESTVSRIRTEHFPLTLESARPSHTSQYLCASSDFNRGRSDTQYFGPGTRLTVL.